Listed below are T cell receptor beta chains from one sample, sequenced in a study of blood T cell repertoires in COVID-19. Libraries were prepared by immunoSEQ multiplex PCR; TCRdb keeps only in-frame clonotypes and omits some of them. The sample has 200,000 to 300,000 clones, 88% seen once. The source material was peripheral blood. Receptor source: a woman aged 35 to 49 who had recovered from COVID-19. The CDR3 runs from the conserved cysteine through the conserved F or W. A D gene is named only where the DNA matches it firmly. Size is stated for part of the rows, as once, few or many counts, or as a class when the clone is expanded.

len	abundance	v_gene	j_gene	d_gene	CDR3nt	CDR3aa
16	-	TRBV5-1	TRBJ1-1	-	TGCGCCAGCAGCTTGGCCGGATGGGGCATGAACACTGAAGCTTTCTTT	CASSLAGWGMNTEAFF
14	-	TRBV19	TRBJ2-5	-	TGTGCCAGTAGTATAGGACAGACGCAAGAGACCCAGTACTTC	CASSIGQTQETQYF
12	-	TRBV6-4	TRBJ2-1	TRBD2	TGTGCCAGCAGTCACGGGGGGAATGAGCAGTTCTTC	CASSHGGNEQFF
15	-	TRBV14	TRBJ1-3	-	TGTGCCAGCAGCCAAGATCCCCCCCTGGGAAACACCATATATTTT	CASSQDPPLGNTIYF
14	-	TRBV3-1/TRBV3-2	TRBJ2-5	TRBD2	TGTGCCAGCCATCCCGGGACTAGCAAAGAGACCCAGTACTTC	CASHPGTSKETQYF
15	-	TRBV7-7	TRBJ2-5	TRBD2	TGTGCTAGCAGGCTGGGATCCGGGGGGCAAGAGACCCAGTACTTC	CASRLGSGGQETQYF
13	once	TRBV30	TRBJ2-7	TRBD2	TGTGCCTGGAGTGTGGCTAGCGGGAGCGAGCAGTACTTC	CAWSVASGSEQYF
13	-	TRBV9	TRBJ2-7	-	TGTGCCAGCAGCGTAGGGGCCAACTACGAGCAGTACTTC	CASSVGANYEQYF
15	-	TRBV29-1	TRBJ2-5	TRBD1	TGCAGCGTTGAATCCTCAGGGGGCGAACAAGAGACCCAGTACTTC	CSVESSGGEQETQYF
15	-	TRBV12-5	TRBJ1-1	-	TGTGCTAGTGGTTTATCTCTCGGGGGGAACACTGAAGCTTTCTTT	CASGLSLGGNTEAFF
14	-	TRBV7-2	TRBJ1-5	-	TGTGCCAGCAGGATTACAGGGAATGGTCAGCCCCAGCATTTT	CASRITGNGQPQHF
15	-	TRBV11-2	TRBJ2-5	-	TGTGCCAGCAGCTTGGTCTACAGAGAGCAAGAGACCCAGTACTTC	CASSLVYREQETQYF
16	-	TRBV30	TRBJ2-7	TRBD2	TGTGCCTGGAGACGAACTAGCGGGAGAGCTACCGGGGAGCAGTACTTC	CAWRRTSGRATGEQYF
16	-	TRBV5-4	TRBJ2-1	-	TGTGCCAGCAGCCGCTCTCGGGGGGCCTCCTACAATGAGCAGTTCTTC	CASSRSRGASYNEQFF
18	-	TRBV13	TRBJ2-7	TRBD2	TGTGCCAGCAGCTTAGGGGGGACTAGCGGGAGGGCTTCGTACGAGCAGTACTTC	CASSLGGTSGRASYEQYF
13	-	TRBV6-6	TRBJ1-5	-	TGTGCCAGCAGGGACAGTTTGGTTCAGCCCCAGCATTTT	CASRDSLVQPQHF
18	once	TRBV9	TRBJ2-2	TRBD2	TGTGCCAGCAGCGCCCGCCCCGGGACTAGTTGGGGGGAGGGGGAGCTGTTTTTT	CASSARPGTSWGEGELFF
13	-	TRBV24-1	TRBJ2-3	TRBD2	TGTGCCACCAGTGATTCGTGGGAGGGGACGCAGTATTTT	CATSDSWEGTQYF
13	-	TRBV29-1	TRBJ2-5	TRBD1	TGCAGCGTTGAGGGACAGGGGGCGAAGGGCCCGGACTTC	CSVEGQGAKGPDF
13	-	TRBV5-1	TRBJ1-1	-	TGCGCCAGCAGCCCGCGACAGTACACTGAAGCTTTCTTT	CASSPRQYTEAFF
14	-	TRBV6-5	TRBJ1-1	-	TGTGCCAGCAGTCCTTCCCGAAACAGGGTTGAAGCTTTCTTT	CASSPSRNRVEAFF
17	-	TRBV12-5	TRBJ2-1	TRBD2	TGTGCTAGTGGTTTGGGACCTCCTAGCGGACCCCTCAATGAGCAGTTCTTC	CASGLGPPSGPLNEQFF
14	-	TRBV5-1	TRBJ1-1	-	TGCGCCAGCAGCTTGGCCCTGGGGAGCCCTGAAGCTTTCTTT	CASSLALGSPEAFF
13	-	TRBV6-5	TRBJ2-5	TRBD1	TGTGCCAGCAGTTGGGGACAGGGGGTAACCCAGTACTTC	CASSWGQGVTQYF
18	-	TRBV5-8	TRBJ1-2	-	TGTGCCAGCAGCCTATGGGTACCGTCTGGACACTTGAACTATGGCTACACCTTC	CASSLWVPSGHLNYGYTF
14	-	TRBV9	TRBJ1-2	-	TGTGCCAGCAGCGTAGGGGGTTTCGCGGGTGGCTACACCTTC	CASSVGGFAGGYTF
14	-	TRBV2	TRBJ2-2	-	TGTGCCAGCAGGCTAGCGACGAACACCGGGGAGCTGTTTTTT	CASRLATNTGELFF
16	-	TRBV19	TRBJ2-3	TRBD2	TGTGCCAGTAGTACGGGCTTAGCGGGAGTGACAGATACGCAGTATTTT	CASSTGLAGVTDTQYF
14	-	TRBV29-1	TRBJ2-2	TRBD1	TGCAGCGTTGACCGGGACAGCCTCACCGGGGAGCTGTTTTTT	CSVDRDSLTGELFF
13	-	TRBV2	TRBJ2-5	TRBD2	TGTGCCAGCAGCGGCCCGCGGGGGGAGACCCAGTACTTC	CASSGPRGETQYF
14	-	TRBV14	TRBJ2-6	-	TGTGCCAGCAGCCAAGTAGGGGGTACCAACGTCCTGACTTTC	CASSQVGGTNVLTF
13	-	TRBV4-2	TRBJ1-2	-	TGTGCCAGCAGCCCCGAGGGAGAGGGCGGCTACACCTTC	CASSPEGEGGYTF
15	-	TRBV19	TRBJ1-1	-	TGTGCCAGTAGCTCCCCCGGGGGGGGCAACACTGAAGCTTTCTTT	CASSSPGGGNTEAFF
16	-	TRBV18	TRBJ2-7	TRBD1	TGTGCCAGCTCACCACAGGGGGCCTCCTTCCCCTACGAGCAGTACTTC	CASSPQGASFPYEQYF
14	-	TRBV6-2/TRBV6-3	TRBJ1-4	TRBD1	TGTGCCAGCAGCCTCCAGGGGGGTTGGGAAAAACTGTTTTTT	CASSLQGGWEKLFF
16	-	TRBV19	TRBJ1-3	-	TGTGCCAGTAGTCCCAGACAGCTGCTCTCTGGAAACACCATATATTTT	CASSPRQLLSGNTIYF
17	-	TRBV18	TRBJ2-6	TRBD1	TGTGCCAGCTCACCGGACAGGGCCTGGAGGGGGGCCAACGTCCTGACTTTC	CASSPDRAWRGANVLTF
13	once	TRBV6-1	TRBJ2-5	-	TGTGCCAGCAGTGAGGGGGGGCGAGAGACCCAGTACTTC	CASSEGGRETQYF
14	-	TRBV6-5	TRBJ2-1	-	TGTGCCAGCAGCACCCAAACTAGGTTCCATGAGCAGTTCTTC	CASSTQTRFHEQFF
15	-	TRBV21-1	TRBJ1-3	-	TGTGCCAGCAGCAAATGGGCAGGGCGAGGAAACACCATATATTTT	CASSKWAGRGNTIYF
13	few	TRBV30	TRBJ1-2	-	TGTGCCTGGAGTCCCGGGGGGGGGTATGGCTACACCTTC	CAWSPGGGYGYTF
15	-	TRBV24-1	TRBJ1-5	-	TGTGCCACCGCGGCCGGAGCTGGAACAAATCAGCCCCAGCATTTT	CATAAGAGTNQPQHF
14	-	TRBV6-5	TRBJ2-5	-	TGTGCCAGCAGCCCCCGGACATTCCAAGAGACCCAGTACTTC	CASSPRTFQETQYF
12	-	TRBV12-3/TRBV12-4	TRBJ2-3	TRBD2	TGTGCCAGCAGTTCGGGGGGGCCCGACAAGATGTGG	CASSSGGPDKMW
14	-	TRBV5-8	TRBJ2-1	TRBD1	TGTGCCAGCAGCTTGGGACAGGGTTTCCATGAGCAGTTCTTC	CASSLGQGFHEQFF
15	-	TRBV4-3	TRBJ1-3	-	TGCGCCAGCAGCCAAGATGCGGCAGGGGGAAACACCATATATTTT	CASSQDAAGGNTIYF
15	-	TRBV5-4	TRBJ1-2	TRBD1	TGTGCCAGCAGCGCGGGACAGGGTGTGGACTATGGCTACACCTTC	CASSAGQGVDYGYTF
14	-	TRBV9	TRBJ1-2	-	TGTGCCAGCAGCGGAGGGGACTCTAACTATGGCTACACCTTC	CASSGGDSNYGYTF
16	once	TRBV10-3	TRBJ2-2	TRBD2	TGTGCCATCAGCCCCAGGACTAGCGGAAACACCGGGGAGCTGTTTTTT	CAISPRTSGNTGELFF
12	-	TRBV24-1	TRBJ2-7	TRBD2	TGTGCCACCAGTACGGGACTAGGGCAGCAGTACTTC	CATSTGLGQQYF
15	-	TRBV6-5	TRBJ2-1	TRBD1	TGTGCCAGCATCCCGGGACAGGGGATGTACAATGAGCAGTTCTTC	CASIPGQGMYNEQFF
16	-	TRBV16	TRBJ2-2	TRBD2	TGTGCCAGCAGCCATCGGCTAGCGGCCCCGGCCGGGGAGCTGTTTTTT	CASSHRLAAPAGELFF
15	once	TRBV11-2	TRBJ2-7	-	TGTGCCAGCCGCGGGTTGGTTGGGCGAGTTTACGAGCAGTACTTC	CASRGLVGRVYEQYF
16	-	TRBV4-3	TRBJ2-1	TRBD2	TGCGCCAGCAGCCAAGTGGCCGGGACTAGCGTCAATGAGCAGTTCTTC	CASSQVAGTSVNEQFF